This T cell receptor beta chain was sequenced for a study of cytomegalovirus exposure and HLA in healthy donors. Regarding the study as a whole: It was approximately 160 TCR beta chains that were listed as cytomegalovirus-associated.

As concerns this clone: Its specificity is unknown.

The CDR3 is made up of 16 amino acids. The V and J ends lost 5 bases and 6 bases respectively, with 22 bases between them. The germline CDR1 and CDR2 sequences are MNHEY and SMNVEV (reference sequence). Researchers ran the PCR with 60 Vbeta and 13 Jbeta primers. TCRdb keeps only in-frame clones here, not all; method: immunoSEQ multiplex PCR. In the table there are about 120,000 clones, roughly 76% of which are singletons. This TCR came from a woman aged 40 to 55 in good health and CMV-seropositive. This chain connects TRBV27 to TRBJ1-2; possible D gene TRBD1, 5 bases. The specimen sequenced was PBMCs. The CDR3 is CASSAYRQGRGDGYTF. As DNA, the CDR3 is TGTGCCAGCAGTGCCTACAGGCAAGGAAGGGGTGATGGCTACACCTTC.